This TCR beta chain appears in the sequencing data of a study of T cells in Graves' hyperthyroidism and ophthalmopathy (dated by TCRdb to the late 2010s). Turning to the overall study: Peripheral blood was collected at initial diagnosis, before any treatment. TCR V-J signatures able to tell the groups apart were searched for in a discovery cohort of some 100 patients, of whom fewer than 45 had Graves' ophthalmopathy and roughly 59 had stable Graves' hyperthyroidism. An independent validation cohort of under 20 hyperthyroidism patients and roughly 16 patients who later progressed to ophthalmopathy tested prospective prediction of ophthalmopathy. The approximately 98 discovery patients were randomly divided into training and test sets at a 7:3 ratio. The study also compared thyroid tissue and blood T-cell repertoires from several Graves' hyperthyroidism patients. Following sampling, methimazole starting at 30 mg daily was given to hyperthyroidism patients, and high-dose intravenous methylprednisolone was given to ophthalmopathy patients. TCR Vbeta CDR3 sequencing of 120 to 150 peripheral blood samples (over 40 ophthalmopathy, 75 to 85 hyperthyroidism and approximately 17 progressor patients) is reported in the paper. Study-wide findings and limitations: Sample size was not statistically predetermined, and investigators were not blinded to group allocation. In validation, the model predicted progression to ophthalmopathy with approximately 71% sensitivity and approximately 78% specificity, a median of 6.5 months before onset. A model built on a 13 V-J signature distinguished ophthalmopathy from stable hyperthyroidism, reaching 85% to 90% sensitivity and around 81% specificity in cross-validation and 80%/75% in testing. Most expanded thyroid clonotypes (frequency above 0.001) were also detected in blood, a finding suggesting that blood repertoires may reflect thyroid immune responses.

Stable Graves' hyperthyroidism was defined as the absence of progression to ophthalmopathy over 18 months of follow-up. The hyperthyroidism patients were between 18 and 65 years old and newly diagnosed, with a disease duration of less than 2 months. The study excluded patients with uncontrolled infections, other autoimmune diseases, pregnancy or lactation. Clinical symptoms, serum thyroxine and TRAb, thyroid ultrasound, and orbital computed tomography formed the basis for the diagnoses. PBMCs were separated from 10 ml of fresh peripheral blood using Ficoll-Paque density gradient centrifugation. Total RNA was extracted using Trizol reagent, and RNA quality was assessed on an Agilent 2100 Bioanalyzer. This clonotype was recorded many times. The clone's antigen remains unknown. No base quality information exists; no much larger clone differs at one position. The TCR beta CDR3 regions were amplified from RNA transcripts. A first-round RT-PCR of the TCR CDR3 used the HTBI primer set with the Qiagen OneStep RT-PCR kit. Libraries were constructed in a second round of multiplex PCR, after which size selection and purification were performed. Sequencing of the libraries was done on an Illumina HiSeq2000 using paired-end 100 bp reads. Concerning the study's data processing: SOAPnuke was used to process the raw data, removing reads that contained adapters or uncalled bases, had a mean Phred below 15, or lacked an exact match to the constant primer or identifier. High-quality paired reads were merged with COPE v1.2.5, and unique nucleotide sequences were defined as clonotypes. MiTCR v1.1 was used to align the clonotypes against IMGT TRBV, TRBD and TRBJ reference segments. Analysis was restricted to V-J combinations with a frequency above 0.0001, which covered about 99% of repertoires. A TCS score was defined as the ratio between F50 (clonal expansion) and ExV (chaos), using BLOSUM62-based TCRdist between CDR3 peptides within each V-J. Welch's t-statistics and random forest reduced 500 to 550 V-J features to 13, which were used in a naive Bayes classifier (R e1071). The public reads were quality trimmed at Q25 with fastp and then assembled into clones with MiXCR by TCRdb, keeping productive beta chains. Every entry covers one CDR3 protein and lists the most common genes and DNA from its rows. TCRdb, rather than the study authors, made the V and J calls. The sample table records hundreds of thousands of distinct CDR3 sequences; roughly 14% of these occur just once. 7.5% to 8% of the sample is held by the ten biggest clonotypes.

V is clipped by 2 bases and J by 3 bases, and the sequence between their germline boundaries is 8 bases long. From a lookup of the germline V gene, CDR1 and CDR2 are SGHVS and FNYEAQ. The cysteine opens and the phenylalanine closes a CDR3 of 13 amino acids. Solely the CDR3 DNA is kept, with 39 bases framed from the first base. The specimen was blood. The chain joins TRBV7-6 to TRBJ2-7; matching of 6 bases hints at TRBD1 as the D gene. This TCR was recovered from a woman between 18 and 29 years old with Graves' hyperthyroidism. CDR3 reads: CASSLNRDYEQYF. The DNA sequence is given as TGTGCCAGCAGCTTAAACAGGGACTACGAGCAGTACTTC.